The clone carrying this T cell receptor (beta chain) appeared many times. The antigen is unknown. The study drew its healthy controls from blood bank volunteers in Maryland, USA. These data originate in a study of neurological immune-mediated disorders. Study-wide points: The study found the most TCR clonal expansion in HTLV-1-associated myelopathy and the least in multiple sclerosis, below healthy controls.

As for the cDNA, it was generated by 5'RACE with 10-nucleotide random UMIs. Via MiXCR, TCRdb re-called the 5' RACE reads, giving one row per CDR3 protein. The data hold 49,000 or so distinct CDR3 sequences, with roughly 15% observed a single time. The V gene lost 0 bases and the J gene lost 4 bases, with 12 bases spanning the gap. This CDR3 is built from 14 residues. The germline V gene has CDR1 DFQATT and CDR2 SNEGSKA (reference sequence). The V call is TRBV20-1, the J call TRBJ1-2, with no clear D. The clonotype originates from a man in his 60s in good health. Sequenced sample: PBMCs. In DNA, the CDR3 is TGCAGTGCTAGAGAGGGCAGGACGGGCTATGGCTACACCTTC. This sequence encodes CSAREGRTGYGYTF.